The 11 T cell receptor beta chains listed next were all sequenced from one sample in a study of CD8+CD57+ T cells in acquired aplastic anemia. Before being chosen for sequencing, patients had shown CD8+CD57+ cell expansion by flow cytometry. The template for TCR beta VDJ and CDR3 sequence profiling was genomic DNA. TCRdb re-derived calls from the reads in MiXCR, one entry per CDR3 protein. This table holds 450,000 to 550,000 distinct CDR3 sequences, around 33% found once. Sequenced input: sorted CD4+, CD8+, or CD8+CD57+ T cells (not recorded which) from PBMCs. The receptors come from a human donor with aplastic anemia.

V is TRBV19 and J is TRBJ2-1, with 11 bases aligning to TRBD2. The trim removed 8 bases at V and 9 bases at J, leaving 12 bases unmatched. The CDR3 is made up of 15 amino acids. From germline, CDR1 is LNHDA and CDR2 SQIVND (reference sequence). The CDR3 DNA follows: TGTGCCAGTCGACTAGCGGGATTGAGCATGGGTGAGCAGTTCTTC. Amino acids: CASRLAGLSMGEQFF.

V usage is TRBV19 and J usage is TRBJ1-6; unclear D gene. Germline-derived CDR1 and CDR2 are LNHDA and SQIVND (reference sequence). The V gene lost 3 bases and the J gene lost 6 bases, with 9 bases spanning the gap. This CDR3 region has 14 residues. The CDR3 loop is CASSIKGGNSPLHF. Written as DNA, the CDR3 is TGTGCCAGTAGTATTAAAGGTGGTAATTCACCCCTCCACTTT. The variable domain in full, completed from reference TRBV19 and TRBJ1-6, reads DGGITQSPKYLFRKEGQNVTLSCEQNLNHDAMYWYRQDPGQGLRLIYYSQIVNDFQKGDIAEGYSVSREKKESFPLTVTSAQKNPTAFYLCASSIKGGNSPLHFGNGTRLTVT.

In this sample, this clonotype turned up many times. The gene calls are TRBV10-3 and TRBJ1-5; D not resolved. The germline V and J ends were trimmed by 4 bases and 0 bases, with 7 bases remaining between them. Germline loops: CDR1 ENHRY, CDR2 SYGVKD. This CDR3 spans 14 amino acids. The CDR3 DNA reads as TGTGCCATCAGTGTTGCGCATAGCAATCAGCCCCAGCATTTT. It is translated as CAISVAHSNQPQHF.

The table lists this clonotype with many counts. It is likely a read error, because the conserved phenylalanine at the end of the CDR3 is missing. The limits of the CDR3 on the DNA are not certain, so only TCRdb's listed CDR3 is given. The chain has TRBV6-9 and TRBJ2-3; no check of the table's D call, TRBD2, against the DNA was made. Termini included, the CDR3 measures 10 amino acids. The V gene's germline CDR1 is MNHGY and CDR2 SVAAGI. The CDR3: CAIRIPGPSP.

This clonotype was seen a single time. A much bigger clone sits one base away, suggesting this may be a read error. The CDR3 loop reads CASSDVCRGTEAFF. The CDR3 coding sequence is TGTGCCAGCAGTGATGTGTGTCGGGGCACTGAAGCTTTCTTT. V is TRBV2 and J is TRBJ1-1; D uncertain. V was trimmed by 3 bases and J by 4 bases, leaving 12 bases between them. This CDR3 spans 14 amino acids. Germline values: CDR1 SNHLY, CDR2 FYNNEI.

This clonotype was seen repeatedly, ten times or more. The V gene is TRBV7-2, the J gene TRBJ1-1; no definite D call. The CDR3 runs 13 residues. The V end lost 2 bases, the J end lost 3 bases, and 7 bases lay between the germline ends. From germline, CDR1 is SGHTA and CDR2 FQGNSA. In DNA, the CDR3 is TGTGCCAGCAGCTTAAGGGAGGACACTGAAGCTTTCTTT. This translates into CASSLREDTEAFF.

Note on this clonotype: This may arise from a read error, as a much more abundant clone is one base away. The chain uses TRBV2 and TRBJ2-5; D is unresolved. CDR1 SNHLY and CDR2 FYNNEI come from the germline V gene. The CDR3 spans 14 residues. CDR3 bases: TGTGACAGCAGTAGGTCGATAATCAGAGAGACCCAGTACTTC. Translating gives CDSSRSIIRETQYF. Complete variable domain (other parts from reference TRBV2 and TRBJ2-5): EPEVTQTPSHQVTQMGQEVILRCVPISNHLYFYWYRQILGQKVEFLVSFYNNEISEKSEIFDDQFSVERPDGSNFTLKIRSTKLEDSAMYFCDSSRSIIRETQYFGPGTRLLVL.

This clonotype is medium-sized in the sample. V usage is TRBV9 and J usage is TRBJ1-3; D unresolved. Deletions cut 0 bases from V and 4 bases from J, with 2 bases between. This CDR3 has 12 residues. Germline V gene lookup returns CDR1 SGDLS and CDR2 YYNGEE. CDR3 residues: CASSVAGNTIYF. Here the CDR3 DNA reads TGTGCCAGCAGCGTAGCAGGAAACACCATATATTTT. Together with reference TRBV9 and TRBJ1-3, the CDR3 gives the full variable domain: DSGVTQTPKHLITATGQRVTLRCSPRSGDLSVYWYQQSLDQGLQFLIQYYNGEERAKGNILERFSAQQFPDLHSELNLSSLELGDSALYFCASSVAGNTIYFGEGSWLTVV.

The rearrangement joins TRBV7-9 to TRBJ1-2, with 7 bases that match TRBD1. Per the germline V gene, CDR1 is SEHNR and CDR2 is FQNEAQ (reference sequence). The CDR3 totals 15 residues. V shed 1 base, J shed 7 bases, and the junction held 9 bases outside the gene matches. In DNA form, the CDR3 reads TGTGCCAGCAGCTTAGATCAGGGGGGCAGAGGTGGCTACACCTTC. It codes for CASSLDQGGRGGYTF.

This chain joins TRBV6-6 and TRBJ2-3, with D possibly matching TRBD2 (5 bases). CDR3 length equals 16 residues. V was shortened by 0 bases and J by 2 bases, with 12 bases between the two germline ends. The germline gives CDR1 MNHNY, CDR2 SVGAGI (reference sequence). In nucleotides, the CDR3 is TGTGCCAGCAGTTACTCGAATTCCGGGAACACAGATACGCAGTATTTT. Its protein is CASSYSNSGNTDTQYF.

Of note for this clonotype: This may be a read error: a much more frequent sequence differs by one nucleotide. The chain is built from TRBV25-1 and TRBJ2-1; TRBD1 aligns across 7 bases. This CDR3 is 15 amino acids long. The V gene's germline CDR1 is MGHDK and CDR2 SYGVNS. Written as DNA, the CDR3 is TGTGCCAACAGTGAATTAGGTGGGACAGTCAATGAGCAGTTCTTC. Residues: CANSELGGTVNEQFF. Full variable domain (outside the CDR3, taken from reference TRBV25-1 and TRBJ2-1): EADIYQTPRYLVIGTGKKITLECSQTMGHDKMYWYQQDPGMELHLIHYSYGVNSTEKGDLSSESTVSRIRTEHFPLTLESARPSHTSQYLCANSELGGTVNEQFFGPGTRLTVL.